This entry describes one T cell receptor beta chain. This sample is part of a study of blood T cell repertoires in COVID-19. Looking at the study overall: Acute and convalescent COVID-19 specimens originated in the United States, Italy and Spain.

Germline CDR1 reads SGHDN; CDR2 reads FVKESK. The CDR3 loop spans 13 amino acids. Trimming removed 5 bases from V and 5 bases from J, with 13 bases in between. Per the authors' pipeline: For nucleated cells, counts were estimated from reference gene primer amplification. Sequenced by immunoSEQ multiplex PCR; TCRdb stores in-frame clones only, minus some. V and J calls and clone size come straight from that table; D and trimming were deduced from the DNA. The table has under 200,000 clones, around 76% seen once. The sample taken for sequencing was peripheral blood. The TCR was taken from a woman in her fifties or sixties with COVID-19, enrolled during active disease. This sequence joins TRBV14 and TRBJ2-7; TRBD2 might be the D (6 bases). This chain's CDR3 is CASSLGSGDEQYV. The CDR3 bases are TGTGCCAGCAGCTTGGGATCGGGGGACGAGCAGTACGTC.